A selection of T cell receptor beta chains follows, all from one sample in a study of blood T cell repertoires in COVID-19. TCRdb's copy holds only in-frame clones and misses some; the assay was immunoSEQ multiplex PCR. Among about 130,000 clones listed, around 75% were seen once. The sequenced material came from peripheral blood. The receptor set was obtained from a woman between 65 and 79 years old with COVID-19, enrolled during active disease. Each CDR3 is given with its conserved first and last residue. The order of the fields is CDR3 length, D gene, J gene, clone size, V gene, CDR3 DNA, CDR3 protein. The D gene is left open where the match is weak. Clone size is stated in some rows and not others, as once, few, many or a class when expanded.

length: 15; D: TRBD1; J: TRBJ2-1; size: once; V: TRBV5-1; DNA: TGCGCCAGCAGCCTGGCCCGGGACAGGGGGAATGAGCAGTTCTTC; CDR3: CASSLARDRGNEQFF
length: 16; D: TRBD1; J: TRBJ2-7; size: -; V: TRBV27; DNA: TGTGCCAGCAGTTTTAGAGACAGGGGATTTCCCTACGAGCAGTACTTC; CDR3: CASSFRDRGFPYEQYF
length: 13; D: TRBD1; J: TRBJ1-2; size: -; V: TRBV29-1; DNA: TGCAGCGTTACCCCGGGACAGGATTATGGCTACACCTTC; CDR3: CSVTPGQDYGYTF
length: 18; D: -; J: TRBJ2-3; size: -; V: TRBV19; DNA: TGTGCCAGTAGTCCAGCCCGGGGTCTTGGTCTCTTAACAGATACGCAGTATTTT; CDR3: CASSPARGLGLLTDTQYF
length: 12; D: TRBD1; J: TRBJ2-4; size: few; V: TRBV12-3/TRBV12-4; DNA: TGTGCCACCGGGACAGTTAAAAACATTCAGTACTTC; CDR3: CATGTVKNIQYF
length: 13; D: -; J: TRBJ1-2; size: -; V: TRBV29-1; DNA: TGCAGCGTCCGGACCCGCGAGGGCTATGGCTACACCTTC; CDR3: CSVRTREGYGYTF
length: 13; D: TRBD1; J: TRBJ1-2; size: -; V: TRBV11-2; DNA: TGTGCCAGCAACAACCTCAGGGGGGAAGGCTACACCTTC; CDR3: CASNNLRGEGYTF
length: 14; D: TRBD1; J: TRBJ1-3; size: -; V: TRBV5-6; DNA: TGTGCCAGCAACCCGACAGGGACTGGAAACACCATATATTTT; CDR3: CASNPTGTGNTIYF
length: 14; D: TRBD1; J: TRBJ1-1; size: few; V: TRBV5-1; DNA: TGCGCCAGCAGCTCGGGACAGGCGAACACTGAAGCTTTCTTT; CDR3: CASSSGQANTEAFF
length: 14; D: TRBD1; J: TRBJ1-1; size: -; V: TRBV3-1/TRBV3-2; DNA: TGTGCCAGCAGCCGGCGACAGGGGGGGGATGAAGCTTTCTTT; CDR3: CASSRRQGGDEAFF
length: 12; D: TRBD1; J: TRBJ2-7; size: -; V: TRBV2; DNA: TGTGCCCACGGGGGACAGGGTAACGAGCAGTACTTC; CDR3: CAHGGQGNEQYF
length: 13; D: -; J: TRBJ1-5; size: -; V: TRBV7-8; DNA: TGTGCCAGCGGGCAGGAATACAATCAGCCCCAGCATTTT; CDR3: CASGQEYNQPQHF
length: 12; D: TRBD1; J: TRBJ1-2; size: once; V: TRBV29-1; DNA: TGCAGCGAGGAGGGACAGGGCTATGGCTACACCTTC; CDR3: CSEEGQGYGYTF
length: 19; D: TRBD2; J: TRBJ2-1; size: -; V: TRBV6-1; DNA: TGTGCCAGCAGTGAAGCGCTCGGTTTAGCGGGGGGCCGGATAAATGAGCAGTTCTTC; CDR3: CASSEALGLAGGRINEQFF
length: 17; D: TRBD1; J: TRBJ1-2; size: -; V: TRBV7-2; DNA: TGTGCCAGCAGCTCCTTCCTACTGACAGGGCAGAACTATGGCTACACCTTC; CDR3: CASSSFLLTGQNYGYTF
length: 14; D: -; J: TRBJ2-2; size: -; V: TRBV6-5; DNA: TGTGCCAGCAGGCCCGGACAGATTTCAGGGGAGCTGTTTTTT; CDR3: CASRPGQISGELFF
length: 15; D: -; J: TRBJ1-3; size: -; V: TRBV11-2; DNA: TGTGCCAGCAGCTTAGGGCGGGCCCGCGGAAACACCATATATTTT; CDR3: CASSLGRARGNTIYF
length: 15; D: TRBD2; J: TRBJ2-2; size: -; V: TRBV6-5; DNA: TGTGCCAGCACCTCGGGGGGGCTGGGGACCGGGGAGCTGTTTTTT; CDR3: CASTSGGLGTGELFF
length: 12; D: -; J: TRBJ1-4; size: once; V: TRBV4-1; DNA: TGCGCCAGCAGCCCGTACTCGGAAAAACTGTTTTTT; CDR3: CASSPYSEKLFF
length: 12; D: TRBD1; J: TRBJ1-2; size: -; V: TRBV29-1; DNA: TGCAGCGTCCTACAGGGGCAGTATGGCTACACCTTC; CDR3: CSVLQGQYGYTF
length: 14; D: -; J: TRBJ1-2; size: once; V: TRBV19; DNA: TGTGCCAGTAACTTAGGACAGACAGACTATGGCTACACCTTC; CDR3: CASNLGQTDYGYTF
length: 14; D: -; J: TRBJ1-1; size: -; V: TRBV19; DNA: TGTGCCAGTAGTATCGGAGCCCATGGGACTGAAGCTTTCTTT; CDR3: CASSIGAHGTEAFF
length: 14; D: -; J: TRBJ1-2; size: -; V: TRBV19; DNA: TGTGCCAGTAGTATAGCTGGGGCTCTCTATGGCTACACCTTC; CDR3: CASSIAGALYGYTF
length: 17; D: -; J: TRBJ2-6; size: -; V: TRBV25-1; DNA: TGTGCCAGCAGTGAAGACAGGCTCCACTCTGGGGCCAACGTCCTGACTTTC; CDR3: CASSEDRLHSGANVLTF
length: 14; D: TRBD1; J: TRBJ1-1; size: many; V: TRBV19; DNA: TGTGCCAGTAGTAGCGACAGGGTGAACACTGAAGCTTTCTTT; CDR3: CASSSDRVNTEAFF
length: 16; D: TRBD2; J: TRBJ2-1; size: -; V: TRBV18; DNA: TGTGCCAGCTCACCACCGGTGGGCGGGGGGGAAAATGAGCAGTTCTTC; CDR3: CASSPPVGGGENEQFF
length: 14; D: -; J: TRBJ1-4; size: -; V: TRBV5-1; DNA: TGCGCCAGCAGCGTTCAGGGATTGGATGAAAAACTGTTTTTT; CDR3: CASSVQGLDEKLFF
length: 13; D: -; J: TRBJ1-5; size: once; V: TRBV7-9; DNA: TGTGCCAGCAGCCAAGAGGAGAATCAGCCCCAGCATTTT; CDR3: CASSQEENQPQHF
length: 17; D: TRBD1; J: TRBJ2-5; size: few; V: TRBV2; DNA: TGTGCCAGCAGCCGCGAGAGGCCGGGACAGGGTCAAGAGACCCAGTACTTC; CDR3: CASSRERPGQGQETQYF
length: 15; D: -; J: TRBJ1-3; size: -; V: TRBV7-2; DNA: TGTGCCAGCAGCTTAGCAGGGGATGGTGGAAACACCATATATTTT; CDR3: CASSLAGDGGNTIYF
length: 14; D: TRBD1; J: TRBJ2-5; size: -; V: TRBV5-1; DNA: TGCGCCAGCAGCACGGGGACAGGGTTAGAGACCCAGTACTTC; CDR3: CASSTGTGLETQYF
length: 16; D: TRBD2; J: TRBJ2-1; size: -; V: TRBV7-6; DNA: TGTGCCAGCAGCTTCGGTAGTAGTAGCGGGGACAATGAGCAGTTCTTC; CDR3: CASSFGSSSGDNEQFF
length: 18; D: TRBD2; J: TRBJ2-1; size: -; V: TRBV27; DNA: TGTGCCAGCAGTTTTGGGCTAGCGGGGGTGACTACCTACAATGAGCAGTTCTTC; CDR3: CASSFGLAGVTTYNEQFF
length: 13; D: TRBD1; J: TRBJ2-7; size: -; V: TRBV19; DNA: TGTGCCAGTAGTCAAGGGGGCATGGGGGAGCAGTACTTC; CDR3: CASSQGGMGEQYF
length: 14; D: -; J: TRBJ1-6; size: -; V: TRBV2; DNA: TGTGCCAGCAGTGAAGCGCAGGGGTATTCACCCCTCCACTTT; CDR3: CASSEAQGYSPLHF
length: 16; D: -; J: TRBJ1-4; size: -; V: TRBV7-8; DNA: TGTGCCAGCAGCTTACTTAGCTCCGCAACTAATGAAAAACTGTTTTTT; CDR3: CASSLLSSATNEKLFF
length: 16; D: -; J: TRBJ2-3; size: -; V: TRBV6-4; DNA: TGTGCCAGCAGTGCAGCTACGGGGGGCTTCACAGATACGCAGTATTTT; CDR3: CASSAATGGFTDTQYF
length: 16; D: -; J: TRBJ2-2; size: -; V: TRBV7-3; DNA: TGTGCCAGCAGCCTGGGGGCAGGCTCGAACACCGGGGAGCTGTTTTTT; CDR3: CASSLGAGSNTGELFF
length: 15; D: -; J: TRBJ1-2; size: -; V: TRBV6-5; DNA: TGTGCCAGCAGTTACTCGGGGGGGGGACTCTATGGCTACACCTTC; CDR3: CASSYSGGGLYGYTF
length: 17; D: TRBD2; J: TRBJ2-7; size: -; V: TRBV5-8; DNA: TGTGCCAGCAGCTTGGGTTTGGCGGGGGAGATCTCCTACGAGCAGTACTTC; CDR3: CASSLGLAGEISYEQYF
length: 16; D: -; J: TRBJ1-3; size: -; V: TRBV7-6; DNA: TGTGCCAGCAGCTTAGCGGTCGGGAGCTCTGGAAACACCATATATTTT; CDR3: CASSLAVGSSGNTIYF
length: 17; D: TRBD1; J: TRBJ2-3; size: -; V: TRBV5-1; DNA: TGCGCCAGCAGCTTAGCTACAGTGGGACAGGGCACAGATACGCAGTATTTT; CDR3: CASSLATVGQGTDTQYF
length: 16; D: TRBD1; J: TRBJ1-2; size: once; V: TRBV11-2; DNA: TGTGCCAGCAGCTTAGAAGGGGAGGGGACAGGGAACGGCTACACCTTC; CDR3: CASSLEGEGTGNGYTF
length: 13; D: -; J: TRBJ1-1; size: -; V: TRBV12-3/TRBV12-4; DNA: TGTGCCAGCAGCACCGATACTAACACTGAAGCTTTCTTT; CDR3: CASSTDTNTEAFF
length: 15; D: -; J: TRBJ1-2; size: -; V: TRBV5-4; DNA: TGTGCCAGCAGCTTCGGGACTCCGGGTCACTATGGCTACACCTTC; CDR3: CASSFGTPGHYGYTF
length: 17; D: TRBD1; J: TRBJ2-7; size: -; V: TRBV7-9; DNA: TGTGCCAGCACCTCCACTGTCGACAGGGGGACCCTCTACGAGCAGTACTTC; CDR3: CASTSTVDRGTLYEQYF